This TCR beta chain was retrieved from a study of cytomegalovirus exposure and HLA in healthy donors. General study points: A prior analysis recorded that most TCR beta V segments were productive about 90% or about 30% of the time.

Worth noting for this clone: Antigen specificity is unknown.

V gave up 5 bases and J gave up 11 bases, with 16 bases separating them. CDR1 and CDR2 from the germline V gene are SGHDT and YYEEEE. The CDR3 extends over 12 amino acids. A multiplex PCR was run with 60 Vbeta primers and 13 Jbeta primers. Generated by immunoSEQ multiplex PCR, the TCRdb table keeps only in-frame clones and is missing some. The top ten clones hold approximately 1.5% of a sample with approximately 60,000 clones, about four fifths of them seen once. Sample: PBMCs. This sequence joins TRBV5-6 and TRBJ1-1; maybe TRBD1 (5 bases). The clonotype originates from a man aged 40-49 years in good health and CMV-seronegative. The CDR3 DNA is TGTGCCAGCAGAAGGTGGGGGGGAGAGGCTTTCTTT. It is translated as CASRRWGGEAFF.